This passage covers 31 T cell receptor beta chains from one sample sequenced in a study of cytotoxic CD8 clonotypes in ibrutinib-treated CLL. The assay was immunoSEQ multiplex PCR, and TCRdb's table has in-frame clones only and misses some. Here the sample spans some 200,000 clones, roughly 73% being singletons. Sequenced material: PBMCs, taken after 12 months of ibrutinib treatment. The receptors originated from a human donor with chronic lymphocytic leukemia.

In DNA form, the CDR3 reads TGTGCCAGCAGCCCAATGGCGTGGGACCAGCCCCAGGGCAATGAGCAGTTCTTC. Amino acids: CASSPMAWDQPQGNEQFF. This chain links TRBV7-2 with TRBJ2-1, with D perhaps given as TRBD1 or TRBD2 (5 bases each). Per germline, CDR1 SGHTA and CDR2 FQGNSA. The CDR3 spans 18 residues. The V end was cut by 5 bases, the J end by 6 bases, with 26 bases between.

The chain has TRBV14 and TRBJ1-2, with no clear D. CDR1 and CDR2 (germline): SGHDN, FVKESK. The CDR3 consists of 13 residues. Deletions cut 3 bases from V and 8 bases from J, with 13 bases between. CDR3 nucleotides: TGTGCCAGCAGCCAGGCTCTACGGGGAGGCTACACCTTC. It codes for CASSQALRGGYTF. The full variable domain, rest sourced from reference TRBV14 and TRBJ1-2, is EAGVTQFPSHSVIEKGQTVTLRCDPISGHDNLYWYRRVMGKEIKFLLHFVKESKQDESGMPNNRFLAERTGGTYSTLKVQPAELEDSGVYFCASSQALRGGYTFGSGTRLTVV.

The chain combines TRBV27 with TRBJ2-7, with 7 bases identical to TRBD1. Germline CDR1 reads MNHEY; CDR2 reads SMNVEV (reference sequence). After removal of 6 bases from V and 3 bases from J, the junction contained 11 bases not matched to a gene. The CDR3 extends over 15 amino acids. The CDR3 bases are TGTGCCAGCAGCACAACAGGGGTTGTATTCTACGAGCAGTACTTC. As protein: CASSTTGVVFYEQYF.

V usage is TRBV15 and J usage is TRBJ1-2; the D is unclear. Trimming removed 0 bases from V and 4 bases from J, with 9 bases in between. The CDR3 has 14 residues. Germline CDR1 and CDR2: LNHNV and YYDKDF (reference sequence). CDR3 protein: CATSRDLDFYGYTF. CDR3 nucleotides: TGTGCCACCAGCAGAGATTTAGACTTCTATGGCTACACCTTC.

V and J are TRBV28 and TRBJ2-7, with a weak D call TRBD1 (6 bases). This CDR3 has 11 residues. Trimming pared 4 bases from V and 12 bases from J, leaving 13 bases between. The germline V gene encodes CDR1 MDHEN and CDR2 SYDVKM. The CDR3 sequence: CASSSYRDMYF. The CDR3 nucleotides read TGTGCCAGCAGTTCTTACAGGGATATGTACTTC.

This clone has a count of ten or more. The chain employs TRBV6-1 and TRBJ2-5; 10 nucleotides match TRBD2. In germline, CDR1 is MNHNS, CDR2 SASEGT. This CDR3 region has 15 residues. After removal of 2 bases from V and 0 bases from J, the junction contained 0 bases not matched to a gene. Here the CDR3 reads CASSELAGDQETQYF. Here the CDR3 DNA reads TGTGCCAGCAGTGAACTAGCGGGAGACCAAGAGACCCAGTACTTC.

V usage is TRBV10-3 and J usage is TRBJ1-1, with TRBD1 matching 9 bases. Trimming cost V 6 bases and J 0 bases; bases outside gene matches: 8. This CDR3 is 16 amino acids long. Per germline, CDR1 ENHRY and CDR2 SYGVKD. The CDR3 protein is CAIRPGTGFMNTEAFF. CDR3 nucleotides: TGTGCCATCAGGCCCGGGACAGGGTTTATGAACACTGAAGCTTTCTTT.

This chain connects TRBV28 to TRBJ2-5; a weak D match, TRBD1 (5 bases). The CDR3 contains 14 residues. The germline gives CDR1 MDHEN, CDR2 SYDVKM. V was cut by 1 base and J by 7 bases, with 13 bases left in between. CDR3 nucleotides: TGTGCCAGCAGTTTATCTACAGGATCCGGGACCCAGTACTTC. It is translated as CASSLSTGSGTQYF.

The J gene is TRBJ1-1, the V gene TRBV5-6, with D maybe TRBD1 (5 bases). V was trimmed by 0 bases and J by 3 bases, leaving 15 bases between them. Germline V gene lookup returns CDR1 SGHDT and CDR2 YYEEEE. The CDR3 has 16 residues. CDR3 loop: CASSLEGTSRDTEAFF. The CDR3 DNA follows: TGTGCCAGCAGCTTGGAGGGGACCTCCCGGGACACTGAAGCTTTCTTT.

This clone was found a few times. The V gene is TRBV18, the J gene TRBJ2-7; 7 nucleotides agree with TRBD1. The V gene end was trimmed by 3 bases and the J gene end by 3 bases; junction bases not matched to a gene: 2. Germline-derived CDR1 and CDR2 are KGHSH and LQKENI. The CDR3 loop spans 13 amino acids. DNA for the CDR3: TGTGCCAGCTCACCGGGACAGTTCTACGAGCAGTACTTC. Translated, it gives CASSPGQFYEQYF.

This clone has just one count. The gene calls are TRBV15 and TRBJ1-3, with 12 bases aligning to TRBD1. The J segment lost 0 bases and the V segment lost 3 bases, leaving 21 bases of the junction unmatched. The germline V gene encodes CDR1 LNHNV and CDR2 YYDKDF (reference sequence). The CDR3 length is 23 residues. For the CDR3, the DNA is TGTGCCACCAGCAGTTCACTTCCCGGGACAGGGGGCGGAGTAGGGATCTCTGGAAACACCATATATTTT. The encoded protein is CATSSSLPGTGGGVGISGNTIYF.

This chain joins TRBV6-5 and TRBJ1-2; D is ambiguous. The V end lost 6 bases, the J end lost 0 bases, and 11 bases lay between the germline ends. This CDR3 region has 14 residues. CDR1 is MNHEY, CDR2 SVGAGI, per germline. CDR3: CASRKGSTNYGYTF. DNA of the CDR3: TGTGCCAGCAGAAAGGGCAGCACTAACTATGGCTACACCTTC.

The rearrangement joins TRBV4-1 to TRBJ2-1; TRBD2 agrees at 7 bases. Germline CDR1 reads MGHRA; CDR2 reads YSYEKL. V trimming: 4 bases; J trimming: 8 bases; junction bases outside the gene matches: 14. This CDR3 has 16 amino acids. The chain's CDR3 is CASSPPLAGVGDEQFF. CDR3 nucleotides: TGCGCCAGCAGCCCCCCCCTCGCGGGAGTTGGCGATGAGCAGTTCTTC.

This chain joins TRBV5-1 and TRBJ2-3; 9 bases line up with TRBD2. V lost 3 bases, J lost 3 bases, and 5 bases stayed unmatched. This CDR3 spans 15 amino acids. Germline V lookup: CDR1 SGHRS, CDR2 YFSETQ. This CDR3 reads CASSSSGVGTDTQYF. The CDR3 nucleotides read TGCGCCAGCAGCTCTAGCGGGGTTGGGACAGATACGCAGTATTTT.

The chain links TRBV5-1 to TRBJ2-5, with 13 bases fitting TRBD2. Per the germline V gene, CDR1 is SGHRS and CDR2 is YFSETQ. V gave up 5 bases and J gave up 2 bases; unmatched junction bases: 3. The CDR3 is 15 residues long. CDR3 amino acids: CASRLGLAGQETQYF. The DNA of the CDR3 is TGCGCCAGCAGGCTGGGACTAGCGGGACAAGAGACCCAGTACTTC.

This CDR3 reads CASSSWYGYTF. The CDR3 DNA reads as TGTGCCAGCAGCTCCTGGTATGGCTACACCTTC. The chain links TRBV7-2 to TRBJ1-2, with D unresolved. The CDR3 is made up of 11 amino acids. Trimming took 4 bases from V and 5 from J, leaving 5 bases between them. CDR1 is SGHTA, CDR2 FQGNSA, per germline.

This rearrangement joins TRBV7-9 to TRBJ1-6; D remains unclear. The CDR3 extends over 13 amino acids. Germline V gene lookup returns CDR1 SEHNR and CDR2 FQNEAQ (reference sequence). The V end was cut by 5 bases, the J end by 10 bases, with 12 bases between. As DNA, the CDR3 is TGTGCCAGCAGCCCACTTGTTGGCTCACCCCTCCACTTT. Translating gives CASSPLVGSPLHF.

The rearrangement uses TRBV27 and TRBJ1-3; 10 positions agree with TRBD1. V was pared by 5 bases and J by 8 bases, with 9 bases of the junction left unmatched. The CDR3 has 15 amino acids. Germline CDR1 and CDR2: MNHEY and SMNVEV (reference sequence). The CDR3, as DNA: TGTGCCAGCAGTCCAGGACAGGGGGGCCGGGACACCATATATTTT. Translation gives CASSPGQGGRDTIYF.

This clone was seen a few times. The genes are TRBV11-3 and TRBJ2-1, with D possibly TRBD2 on 6 matching bases. V was shortened by 0 bases and J by 2 bases, with 11 bases between the two germline ends. This CDR3 region has 16 residues. Germline V CDR1 and CDR2: SGHNT, YENEEA. CDR3 loop: CASSLDPGGPYNEQFF. The CDR3 nucleotides read TGTGCCAGCAGCTTAGATCCCGGGGGACCCTACAATGAGCAGTTCTTC.

The chain has TRBV27 and TRBJ2-7; tentative D call: TRBD2 (5 bases). The ends were cut back, 3 bases at V and 0 bases at J, with 12 bases in the middle. The CDR3 totals 15 residues. The germline gives CDR1 MNHEY, CDR2 SMNVEV (reference sequence). CDR3 loop: CASSLTGIPSYEQYF. CDR3 coding DNA: TGTGCCAGCAGTTTGACCGGGATTCCCTCCTACGAGCAGTACTTC.

The chain joins TRBV30 to TRBJ1-2; TRBD1 is a possible D gene (6 bases). CDR1 is GTSNPN and CDR2 is SVGIG in the germline V gene (reference sequence). CDR3 length: 15 amino acids. V gave up 0 bases and J gave up 4 bases, with 15 bases separating them. The CDR3 bases are TGTGCCTGGAGTGTAATGGGGCAGGGGACCTATGGCTACACCTTC. It codes for CAWSVMGQGTYGYTF.

This clone showed up just once. V is TRBV5-6 and J is TRBJ1-1; 7 nucleotides line up with TRBD1. After removal of 2 bases from V and 2 bases from J, the junction contained 3 bases not matched to a gene. The CDR3 contains 14 residues. Germline-derived CDR1 and CDR2 are SGHDT and YYEEEE. The CDR3 DNA sequence: TGTGCCAGCAGCTTCCGGGACAGAAACACTGAAGCTTTCTTT. It is translated as CASSFRDRNTEAFF.

This sequence joins TRBV19 and TRBJ1-1; D is possibly TRBD1 (6 bases). Trimming left V 6 bases short and J 4 bases short, with 18 bases between. This CDR3 contains 15 residues. Germline V CDR1 and CDR2: LNHDA, SQIVND (reference sequence). In DNA, the CDR3 is TGTGCCAGTAGGCCAATGGGGGGCGCGAGCACTGAAGCTTTCTTT. This gives the protein CASRPMGGASTEAFF.

CDR3 sequence: CASIGGNTQDRTQYF. The DNA for the CDR3 is TGTGCCAGCATTGGCGGGAACACCCAAGATCGGACCCAGTACTTC. The rearrangement joins TRBV7-6 to TRBJ2-5; TRBD2 is a possible D gene (6 bases). Trimming removed 7 bases at V and 7 bases at J, with 22 bases between. The CDR3 is 15 amino acids. Per germline, CDR1 SGHVS and CDR2 FNYEAQ.

The chain is built from TRBV28 and TRBJ1-1; tentative D call: TRBD1 (6 bases). The CDR3 runs 14 residues. CDR1 is MDHEN, CDR2 SYDVKM, per germline. V was cut by 2 bases and J by 1 base, with 8 bases left in between. For the CDR3, the DNA is TGTGCCAGCAGTTTAGTACAGGGGAACACTGAAGCTTTCTTT. It yields the protein CASSLVQGNTEAFF.

The CDR3 is CASSRPYGDAKNIQYF. CDR3 DNA sequence: TGCGCCAGCAGCCGGCCATACGGCGACGCCAAAAACATTCAGTACTTC. The V call is TRBV5-1, the J call TRBJ2-4; D ambiguous. The V gene's germline CDR1 is SGHRS and CDR2 YFSETQ. The CDR3 sequence is 16 residues long. Trimming took 4 bases from V and 1 from J, leaving 15 bases between them.

This clone has only one observation. V and J are TRBV5-6 and TRBJ2-2; TRBD2 is a possible D gene (5 bases). The CDR3 runs 14 residues. V dropped 0 bases and J dropped 5 bases, with 8 bases sitting between them. The V gene's germline CDR1 is SGHDT and CDR2 YYEEEE. CDR3 nucleotides: TGTGCCAGCAGCTTGGTCCGGGGAACCGGGGAGCTGTTTTTT. Encoded protein: CASSLVRGTGELFF.

The V gene is TRBV5-4, the J gene TRBJ1-2; D is uncertain. V was clipped by 0 bases and J by 3 bases, with 6 bases between them. Germline assignment: CDR1 SGHNT and CDR2 YYREEE (reference sequence). There are 13 residues in the CDR3. CDR3 protein: CASSLGVHYGYTF. The CDR3 nucleotides read TGTGCCAGCAGCTTGGGGGTACACTATGGCTACACCTTC. Combining the CDR3 with reference TRBV5-4 and TRBJ1-2 gives the whole variable domain ETGVTQSPTHLIKTRGQQVTLRCSSQSGHNTVSWYQQALGQGPQFIFQYYREEENGRGNFPPRFSGLQFPNYSSELNVNALELDDSALYLCASSLGVHYGYTFGSGTRLTVV.

For the CDR3, the DNA is TGTGCCAGCAGTCAGGGGACAGGGGGGTTTAACTATGGCTACACCTTC. It yields the protein CASSQGTGGFNYGYTF. The gene calls are TRBV6-6 and TRBJ1-2; 11 bases align to TRBD1. CDR3 size: 16 residues. V lost 5 bases to trimming and J lost 1 base; unmatched junction nucleotides: 6. Germline lookup yields CDR1 MNHNY and CDR2 SVGAGI (reference sequence).

The chain has TRBV6-5 and TRBJ2-7; 8 bases agree with TRBD1. V was pared by 7 bases and J by 2 bases, with 10 bases of the junction left unmatched. The CDR3 loop spans 15 amino acids. Germline V lookup: CDR1 MNHEY, CDR2 SVGAGI. The CDR3 DNA follows: TGTGCCAGCACCCGGGTAGGGGACAGGCCCTACGAGCAGTACTTC. Translating it yields CASTRVGDRPYEQYF.

This chain connects TRBV7-9 to TRBJ2-1, with a possible D match to TRBD2 (6 bases). V was clipped by 4 bases and J by 9 bases, with 19 bases between them. The germline V gene has CDR1 SEHNR and CDR2 FQNEAQ (reference sequence). The CDR3 is 15 residues long. CDR3: CASSSWPRRVSEQFF. The DNA for the CDR3 is TGTGCCAGCAGCTCCTGGCCCCGGAGGGTGAGTGAGCAGTTCTTC.